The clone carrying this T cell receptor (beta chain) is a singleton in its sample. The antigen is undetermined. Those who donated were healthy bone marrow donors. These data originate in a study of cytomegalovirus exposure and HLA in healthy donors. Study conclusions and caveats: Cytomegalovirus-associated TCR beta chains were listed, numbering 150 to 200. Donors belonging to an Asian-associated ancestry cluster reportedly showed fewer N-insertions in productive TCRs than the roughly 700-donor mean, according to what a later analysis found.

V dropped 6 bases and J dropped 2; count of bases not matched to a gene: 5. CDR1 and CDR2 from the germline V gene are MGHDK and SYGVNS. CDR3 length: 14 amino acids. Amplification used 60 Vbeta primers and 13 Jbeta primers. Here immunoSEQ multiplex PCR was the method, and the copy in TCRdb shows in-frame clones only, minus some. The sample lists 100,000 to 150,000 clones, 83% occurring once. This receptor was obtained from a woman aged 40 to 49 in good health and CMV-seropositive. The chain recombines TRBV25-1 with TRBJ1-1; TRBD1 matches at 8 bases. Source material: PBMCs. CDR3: CASSAGQGNTEAFF. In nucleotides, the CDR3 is TGTGCCAGCAGCGCCGGACAGGGAAACACTGAAGCTTTCTTT.